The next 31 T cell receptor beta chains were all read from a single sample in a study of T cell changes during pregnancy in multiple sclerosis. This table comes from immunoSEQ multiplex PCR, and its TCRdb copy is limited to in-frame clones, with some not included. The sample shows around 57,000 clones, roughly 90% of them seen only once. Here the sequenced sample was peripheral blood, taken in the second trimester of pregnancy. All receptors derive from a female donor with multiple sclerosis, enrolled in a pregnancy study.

CDR3 protein: CASSQERGLNSPLHF. The CDR3 nucleotides read TGTGCCAGCAGCCAAGAAAGGGGGCTTAATTCACCCCTCCACTTT. This chain links TRBV4-2 with TRBJ1-6, with 7 bases lining up with TRBD1. CDR1 is LGHNA and CDR2 is YNFKEQ in the germline V gene. The CDR3 is 15 residues long. V lost 0 bases to trimming and J lost 6 bases; unmatched junction nucleotides: 2.

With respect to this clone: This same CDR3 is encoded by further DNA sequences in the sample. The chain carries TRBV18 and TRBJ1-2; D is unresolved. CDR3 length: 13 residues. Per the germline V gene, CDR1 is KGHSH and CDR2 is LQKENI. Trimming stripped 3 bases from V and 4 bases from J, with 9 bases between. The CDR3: CASSPGEGYGYTF. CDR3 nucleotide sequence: TGTGCCAGCTCACCCGGGGAGGGCTATGGCTACACCTTC. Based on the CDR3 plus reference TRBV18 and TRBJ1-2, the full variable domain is NAGVMQNPRHLVRRRGQEARLRCSPMKGHSHVYWYRQLPEEGLKFMVYLQKENIIDESGMPKERFSAEFPKEGPSILRIQQVVRGDSAAYFCASSPGEGYGYTFGSGTRLTVV.

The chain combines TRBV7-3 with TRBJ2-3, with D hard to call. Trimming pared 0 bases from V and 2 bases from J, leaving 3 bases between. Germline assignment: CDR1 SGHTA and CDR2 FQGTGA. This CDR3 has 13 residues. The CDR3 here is CASSLTHTDTQYF. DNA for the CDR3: TGTGCCAGCAGCTTAACCCACACAGATACGCAGTATTTT.

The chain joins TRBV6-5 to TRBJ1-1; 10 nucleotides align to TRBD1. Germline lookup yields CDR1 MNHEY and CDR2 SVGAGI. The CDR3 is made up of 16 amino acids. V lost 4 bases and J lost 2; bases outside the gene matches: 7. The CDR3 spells CASSFTTGGYNTEAFF. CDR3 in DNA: TGTGCCAGCAGTTTTACGACAGGGGGCTATAACACTGAAGCTTTCTTT.

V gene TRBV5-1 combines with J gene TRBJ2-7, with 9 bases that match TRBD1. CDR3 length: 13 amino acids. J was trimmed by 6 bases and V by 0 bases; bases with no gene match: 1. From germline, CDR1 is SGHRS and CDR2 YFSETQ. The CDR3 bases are TGCGCCAGCAGCTTGGTGGACAGGGGCGAGCAGTACTTC. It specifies CASSLVDRGEQYF. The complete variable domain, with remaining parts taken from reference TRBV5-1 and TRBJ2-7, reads KAGVTQTPRYLIKTRGQQVTLSCSPISGHRSVSWYQQTPGQGLQFLFEYFSETQRNKGNFPGRFSGRQFSNSRSEMNVSTLELGDSALYLCASSLVDRGEQYFGPGTRLTVT.

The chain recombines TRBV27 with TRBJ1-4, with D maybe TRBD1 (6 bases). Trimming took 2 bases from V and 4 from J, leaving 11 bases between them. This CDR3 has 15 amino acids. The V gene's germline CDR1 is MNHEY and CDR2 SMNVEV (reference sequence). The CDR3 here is CASSLRGANNEKLFF. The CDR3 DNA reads TGTGCCAGCAGTTTACGGGGGGCGAATAATGAAAAACTGTTTTTT. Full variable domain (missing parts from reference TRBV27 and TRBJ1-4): EAQVTQNPRYLITVTGKKLTVTCSQNMNHEYMSWYRQDPGLGLRQIYYSMNVEVTDKGDVPEGYKVSRKEKRNFPLILESPSPNQTSLYFCASSLRGANNEKLFFGSGTQLSVL.

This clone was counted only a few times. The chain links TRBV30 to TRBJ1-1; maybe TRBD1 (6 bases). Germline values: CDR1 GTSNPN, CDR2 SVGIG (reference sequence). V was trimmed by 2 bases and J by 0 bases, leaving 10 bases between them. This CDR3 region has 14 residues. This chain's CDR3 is CAWSRTGMNTEAFF. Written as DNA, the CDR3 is TGTGCCTGGAGTCGTACAGGGATGAACACTGAAGCTTTCTTT.

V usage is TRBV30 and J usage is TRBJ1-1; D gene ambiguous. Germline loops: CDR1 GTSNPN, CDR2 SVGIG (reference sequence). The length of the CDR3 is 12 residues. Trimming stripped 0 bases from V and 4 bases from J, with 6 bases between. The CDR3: CAWSVGSTEAFF. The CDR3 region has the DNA TGTGCCTGGAGTGTGGGGAGCACTGAAGCTTTCTTT.

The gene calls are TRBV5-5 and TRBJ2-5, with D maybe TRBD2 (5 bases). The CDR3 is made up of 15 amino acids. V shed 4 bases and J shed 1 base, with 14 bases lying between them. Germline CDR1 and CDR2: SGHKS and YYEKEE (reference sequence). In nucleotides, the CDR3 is TGTGCCAGCAGCGAGCGGCGTTATTCCCAAGAGACCCAGTACTTC. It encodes CASSERRYSQETQYF.

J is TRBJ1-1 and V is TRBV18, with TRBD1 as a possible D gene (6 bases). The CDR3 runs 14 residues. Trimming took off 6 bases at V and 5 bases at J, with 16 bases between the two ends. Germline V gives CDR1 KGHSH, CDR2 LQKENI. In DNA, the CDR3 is TGTGCCAGCTCCCTTAGCAGGGGTTTGACTGAAGCTTTCTTT. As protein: CASSLSRGLTEAFF. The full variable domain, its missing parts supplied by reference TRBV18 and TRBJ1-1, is NAGVMQNPRHLVRRRGQEARLRCSPMKGHSHVYWYRQLPEEGLKFMVYLQKENIIDESGMPKERFSAEFPKEGPSILRIQQVVRGDSAAYFCASSLSRGLTEAFFGQGTRLTVV.

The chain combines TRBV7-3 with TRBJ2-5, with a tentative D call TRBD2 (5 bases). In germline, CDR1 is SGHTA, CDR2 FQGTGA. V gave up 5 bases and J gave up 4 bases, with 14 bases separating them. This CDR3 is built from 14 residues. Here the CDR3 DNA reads TGTGCCAGCAGCCCCACGGGGAGACTAGAGACCCAGTACTTC. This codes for CASSPTGRLETQYF.

The CDR3 nucleotides are TGTGCCAGCAGCTTGGAGGCGGAAGTTTATGGCTACACCTTC. As protein: CASSLEAEVYGYTF. V is TRBV5-6 and J is TRBJ1-2, with unresolved D. The V end was cut by 0 bases, the J end by 5 bases, with 11 bases between. This CDR3 is built from 14 residues. The germline CDR1 and CDR2 sequences are SGHDT and YYEEEE.

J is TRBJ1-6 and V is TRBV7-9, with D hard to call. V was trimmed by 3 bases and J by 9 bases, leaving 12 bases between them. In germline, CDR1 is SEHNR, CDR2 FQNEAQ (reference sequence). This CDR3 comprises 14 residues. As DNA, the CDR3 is TGTGCCAGCAGCTTCATGGGCCCCGCTTCACCCCTCCACTTT. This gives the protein CASSFMGPASPLHF.

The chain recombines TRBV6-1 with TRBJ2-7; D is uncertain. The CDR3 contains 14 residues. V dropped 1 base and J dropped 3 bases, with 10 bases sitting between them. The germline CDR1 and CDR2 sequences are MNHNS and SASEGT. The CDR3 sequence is CASSEVYYYYEQYF. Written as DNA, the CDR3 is TGTGCCAGCAGTGAAGTCTATTATTACTACGAGCAGTACTTC.

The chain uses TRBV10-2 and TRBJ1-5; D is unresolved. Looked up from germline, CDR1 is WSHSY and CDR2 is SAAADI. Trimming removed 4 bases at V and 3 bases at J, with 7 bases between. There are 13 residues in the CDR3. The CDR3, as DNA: TGCGCCAGCAGTGGGCTCCTCAATCAGCCCCAGCATTTT. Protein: CASSGLLNQPQHF.

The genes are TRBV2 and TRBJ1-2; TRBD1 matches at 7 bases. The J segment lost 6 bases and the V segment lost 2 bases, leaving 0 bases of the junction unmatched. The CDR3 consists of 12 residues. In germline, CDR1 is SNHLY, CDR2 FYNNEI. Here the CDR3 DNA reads TGTGCCAGCAGTGAACAGGGGGATGGCTACACCTTC. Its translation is CASSEQGDGYTF.

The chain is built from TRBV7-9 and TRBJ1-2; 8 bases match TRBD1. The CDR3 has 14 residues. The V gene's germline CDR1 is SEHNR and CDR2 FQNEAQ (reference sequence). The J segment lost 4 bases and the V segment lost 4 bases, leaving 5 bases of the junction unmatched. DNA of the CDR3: TGTGCCAGCAGCTCCGGGACAGGCACCTATGGCTACACCTTC. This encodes CASSSGTGTYGYTF.

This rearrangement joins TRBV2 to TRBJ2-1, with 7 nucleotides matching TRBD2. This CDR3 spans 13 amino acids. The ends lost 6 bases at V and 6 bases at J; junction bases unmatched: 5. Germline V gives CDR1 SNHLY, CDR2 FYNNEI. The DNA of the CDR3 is TGTGCCAGCAGAGGACTAGTTCTCAATGAGCAGTTCTTC. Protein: CASRGLVLNEQFF.

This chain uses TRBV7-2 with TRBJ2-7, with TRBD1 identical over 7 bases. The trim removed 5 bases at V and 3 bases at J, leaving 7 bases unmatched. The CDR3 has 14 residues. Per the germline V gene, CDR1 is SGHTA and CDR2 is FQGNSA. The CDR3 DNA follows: TGTGCCAGCAGCCCACCGACAGGGTACTACGAGCAGTACTTC. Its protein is CASSPPTGYYEQYF. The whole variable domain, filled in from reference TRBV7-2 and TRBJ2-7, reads GAGVSQSPSNKVTEKGKDVELRCDPISGHTALYWYRQSLGQGLEFLIYFQGNSAPDKSGLPSDRFSAERTGGSVSTLTIQRTQQEDSAVYLCASSPPTGYYEQYFGPGTRLTVT.

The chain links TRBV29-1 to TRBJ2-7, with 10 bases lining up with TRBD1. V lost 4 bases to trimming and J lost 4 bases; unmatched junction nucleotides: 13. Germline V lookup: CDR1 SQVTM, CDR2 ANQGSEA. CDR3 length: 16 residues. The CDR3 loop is CSVGDPGTGVLYEQYF. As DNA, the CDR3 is TGCAGCGTTGGGGACCCCGGGACAGGGGTTTTATACGAGCAGTACTTC.

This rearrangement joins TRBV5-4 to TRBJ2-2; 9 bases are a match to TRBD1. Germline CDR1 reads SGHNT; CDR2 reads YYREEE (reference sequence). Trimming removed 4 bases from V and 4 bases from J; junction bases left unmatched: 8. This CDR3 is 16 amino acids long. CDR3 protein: CASSPPGQGSTGELFF. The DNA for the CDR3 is TGTGCCAGCAGCCCCCCGGGACAGGGCTCCACCGGGGAGCTGTTTTTT.

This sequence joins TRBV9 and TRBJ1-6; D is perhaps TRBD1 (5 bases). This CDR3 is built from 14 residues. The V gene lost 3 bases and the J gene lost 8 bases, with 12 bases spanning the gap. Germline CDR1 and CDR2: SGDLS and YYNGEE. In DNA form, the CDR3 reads TGTGCCAGCAGCGCCTCAGGGTTTTATTCACCCCTCCACTTT. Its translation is CASSASGFYSPLHF.

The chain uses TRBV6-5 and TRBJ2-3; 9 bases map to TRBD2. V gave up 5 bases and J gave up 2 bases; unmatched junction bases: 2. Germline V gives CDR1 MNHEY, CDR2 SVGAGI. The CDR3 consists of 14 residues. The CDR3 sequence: CASSSGGPTDTQYF. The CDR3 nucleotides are TGTGCCAGCAGTAGCGGGGGGCCCACAGATACGCAGTATTTT.

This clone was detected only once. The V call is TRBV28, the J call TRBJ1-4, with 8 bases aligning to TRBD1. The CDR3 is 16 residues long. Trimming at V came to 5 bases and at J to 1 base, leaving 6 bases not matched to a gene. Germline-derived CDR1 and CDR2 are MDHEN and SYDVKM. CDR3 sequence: CASSEQGVVTNEKLFF. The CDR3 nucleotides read TGTGCCAGCAGTGAACAGGGGGTGGTAACTAATGAAAAACTGTTTTTT.

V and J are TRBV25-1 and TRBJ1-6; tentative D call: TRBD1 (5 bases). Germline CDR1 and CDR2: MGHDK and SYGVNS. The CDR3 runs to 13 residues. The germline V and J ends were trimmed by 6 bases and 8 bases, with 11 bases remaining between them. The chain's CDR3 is CASRIREDSPLHF. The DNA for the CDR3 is TGTGCCAGCAGGATCAGGGAGGATTCACCCCTCCACTTT.

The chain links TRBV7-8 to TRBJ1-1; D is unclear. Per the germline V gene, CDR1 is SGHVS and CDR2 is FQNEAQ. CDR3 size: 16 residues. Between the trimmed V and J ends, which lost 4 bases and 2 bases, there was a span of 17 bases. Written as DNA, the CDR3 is TGTGCCAGCAGCTCAAGGGAAGGACGGGGAAACACTGAAGCTTTCTTT. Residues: CASSSREGRGNTEAFF.

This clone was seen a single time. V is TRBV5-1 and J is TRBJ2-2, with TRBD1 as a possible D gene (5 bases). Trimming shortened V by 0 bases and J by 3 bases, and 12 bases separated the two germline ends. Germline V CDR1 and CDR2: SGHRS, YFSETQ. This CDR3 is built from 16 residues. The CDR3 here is CASSLGSRDYTGELFF. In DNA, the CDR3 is TGCGCCAGCAGCTTGGGTTCCAGGGATTACACCGGGGAGCTGTTTTTT. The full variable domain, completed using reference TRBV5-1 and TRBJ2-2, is KAGVTQTPRYLIKTRGQQVTLSCSPISGHRSVSWYQQTPGQGLQFLFEYFSETQRNKGNFPGRFSGRQFSNSRSEMNVSTLELGDSALYLCASSLGSRDYTGELFFGEGSRLTVL.

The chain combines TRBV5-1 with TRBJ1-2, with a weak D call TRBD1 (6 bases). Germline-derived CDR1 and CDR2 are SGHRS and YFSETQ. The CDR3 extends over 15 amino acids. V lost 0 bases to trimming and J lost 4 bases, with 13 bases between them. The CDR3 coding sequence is TGCGCCAGCAGCTTGGGCTCAGGGGCGAGCTATGGCTACACCTTC. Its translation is CASSLGSGASYGYTF.

The CDR3 protein is CASSMLLSGTGFHGYTF. CDR3 coding DNA: TGTGCCAGTAGTATGCTCCTCTCCGGGACAGGATTCCATGGCTACACCTTC. V is TRBV19 and J is TRBJ1-2; 8 nucleotides match TRBD1. The V and J ends lost 3 bases and 6 bases, in that order; junction bases with no gene match: 15. The CDR3 sequence is 17 residues long. Germline CDR1 LNHDA, CDR2 SQIVND (reference sequence).

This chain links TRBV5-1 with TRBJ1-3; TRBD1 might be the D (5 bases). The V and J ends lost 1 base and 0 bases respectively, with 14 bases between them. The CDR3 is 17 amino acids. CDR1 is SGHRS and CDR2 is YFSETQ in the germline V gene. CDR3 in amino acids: CASSLSRGGVSGNTIYF. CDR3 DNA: TGCGCCAGCAGCTTGTCTCGGGGAGGGGTCTCTGGAAACACCATATATTTT.

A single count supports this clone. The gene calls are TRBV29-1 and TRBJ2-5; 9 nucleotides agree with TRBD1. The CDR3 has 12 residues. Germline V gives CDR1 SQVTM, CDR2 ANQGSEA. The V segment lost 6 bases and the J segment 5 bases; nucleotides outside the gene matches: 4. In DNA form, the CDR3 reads TGCAGCGTCTCACAGGGGGCCGAGACCCAGTACTTC. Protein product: CSVSQGAETQYF.